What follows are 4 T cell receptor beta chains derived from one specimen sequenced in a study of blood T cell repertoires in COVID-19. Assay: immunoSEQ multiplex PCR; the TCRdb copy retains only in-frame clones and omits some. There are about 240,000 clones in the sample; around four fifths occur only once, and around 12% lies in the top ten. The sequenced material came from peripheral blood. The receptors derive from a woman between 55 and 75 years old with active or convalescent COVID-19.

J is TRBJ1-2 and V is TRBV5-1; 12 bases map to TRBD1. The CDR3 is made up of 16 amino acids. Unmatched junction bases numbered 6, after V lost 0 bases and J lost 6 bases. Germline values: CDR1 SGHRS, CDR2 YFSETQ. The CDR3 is CASSLGSWDRGHGYTF. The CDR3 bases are TGCGCCAGCAGCTTGGGTAGCTGGGACAGGGGGCATGGCTACACCTTC.

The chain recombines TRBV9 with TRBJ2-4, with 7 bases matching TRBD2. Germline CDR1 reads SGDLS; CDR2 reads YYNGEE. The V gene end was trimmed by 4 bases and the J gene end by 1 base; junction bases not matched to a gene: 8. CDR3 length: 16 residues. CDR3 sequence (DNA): TGTGCCAGCAGCCCCCGACTAGCCGCGGCCAAAAACATTCAGTACTTC. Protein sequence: CASSPRLAAAKNIQYF. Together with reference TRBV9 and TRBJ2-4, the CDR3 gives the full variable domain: DSGVTQTPKHLITATGQRVTLRCSPRSGDLSVYWYQQSLDQGLQFLIQYYNGEERAKGNILERFSAQQFPDLHSELNLSSLELGDSALYFCASSPRLAAAKNIQYFGAGTRLSVL.

This CDR3 is CASSQWTGGEVNEQFF. The CDR3 nucleotides read TGTGCCAGCAGCCAATGGACAGGGGGAGAGGTCAATGAGCAGTTCTTC. The rearrangement links TRBV11-2 to TRBJ2-1, with 10 bases matching TRBD1. CDR3 length: 16 residues. Per germline, CDR1 SGHAT and CDR2 FQNNGV. V shed 5 bases and J 6 bases; nucleotides not matched to a gene: 10.

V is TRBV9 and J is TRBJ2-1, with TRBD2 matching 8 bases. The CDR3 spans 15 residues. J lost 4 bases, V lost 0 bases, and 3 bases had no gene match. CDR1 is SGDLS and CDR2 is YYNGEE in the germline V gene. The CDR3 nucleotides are TGTGCCAGCAGCGTAGCACGGGGGGGTTACAATGAGCAGTTCTTC. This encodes CASSVARGGYNEQFF.